This T cell receptor beta chain derives from a study of shared clonotypes between healthy human individuals. Germline V gene lookup returns CDR1 MNHEY and CDR2 SMNVEV (reference sequence). J lost 4 bases, V lost 5 bases, and 12 bases had no gene match. This CDR3 region has 18 residues. Genomic DNA from each subset was divided evenly over several immunoSEQ plates. The authors' processing: Filtering differed for immunoSEQ, which gave only junction sequences without quality scores. Method: immunoSEQ multiplex PCR; TCRdb's copy keeps in-frame clones and lacks some. V and J calls and clone size follow that table, whereas D and trimming were derived from the DNA. The sample includes about 680,000 clones, 92% of them seen just once. Overall study results and limits: Though the depth was large, rarefaction showed that sorted-subset sequencing was incomplete. Generally, estimated richness proved larger in naive subsets than it did in memory subsets.

This clone was seen just once. Its cognate antigen is unknown. Positively selected for CCR7, the CD45RO-negative cells used as naive CD8 cells excluded terminally differentiated effector memory CD45RA+ cells. The receptor was isolated from a man aged 25 to 40 in good health. Sequencing was performed on naive CD8+ T cells sorted from blood. This chain links TRBV27 with TRBJ2-5; 14 bases map to TRBD2. DNA for the CDR3: TGTGCCAGCAGTCCGAAGGGACTAGCGGGAGTGTTTAGAGAGACCCAGTACTTC. It encodes CASSPKGLAGVFRETQYF.